The T cell receptor beta chain under discussion was sequenced for a study of T-cell reconstitution after alpha-beta-depleted transplantation in children. Study conclusions and caveats: About two months after transplant, alpha-beta T cells reportedly came from several hundred expanded graft clones. From surviving recipient T cells and thymic progenitors came the high day-60 TCRbeta diversity observed in some patients. Newly produced T cells mostly provided counts and TCRbeta diversity after one year, as hyperexpanded clones declined.

This clonotype has only a few counts. Its specificity is not known. Unique molecular identifiers were used to barcode this TCRbeta library. TCRdb ran MiXCR on the PCR reads and lists one entry per CDR3 protein. The sample holds approximately 20,000 distinct CDR3 sequences, approximately 13% seen once. This CDR3 spans 13 amino acids. CDR1 and CDR2 from the germline V gene are MNHEY and SMNVEV (reference sequence). V was trimmed by 7 bases and J by 0 bases, leaving 10 bases between them. This sequence was found in a female patient between 2 and 15 years old who had a stem cell transplant for congenital amegakaryocytic thrombocytopenia, so the T cells may come from the graft donor. Specimen: PBMCs, mostly from graft donor cells, collected 60 days after TCRalphabeta/CD19-depleted stem cell transplant. This chain joins TRBV27 and TRBJ2-7, with D hard to call. The CDR3 DNA reads TGTGCCAGCAAATTGGTAAACTCCTACGAGCAGTACTTC. Its translation is CASKLVNSYEQYF.